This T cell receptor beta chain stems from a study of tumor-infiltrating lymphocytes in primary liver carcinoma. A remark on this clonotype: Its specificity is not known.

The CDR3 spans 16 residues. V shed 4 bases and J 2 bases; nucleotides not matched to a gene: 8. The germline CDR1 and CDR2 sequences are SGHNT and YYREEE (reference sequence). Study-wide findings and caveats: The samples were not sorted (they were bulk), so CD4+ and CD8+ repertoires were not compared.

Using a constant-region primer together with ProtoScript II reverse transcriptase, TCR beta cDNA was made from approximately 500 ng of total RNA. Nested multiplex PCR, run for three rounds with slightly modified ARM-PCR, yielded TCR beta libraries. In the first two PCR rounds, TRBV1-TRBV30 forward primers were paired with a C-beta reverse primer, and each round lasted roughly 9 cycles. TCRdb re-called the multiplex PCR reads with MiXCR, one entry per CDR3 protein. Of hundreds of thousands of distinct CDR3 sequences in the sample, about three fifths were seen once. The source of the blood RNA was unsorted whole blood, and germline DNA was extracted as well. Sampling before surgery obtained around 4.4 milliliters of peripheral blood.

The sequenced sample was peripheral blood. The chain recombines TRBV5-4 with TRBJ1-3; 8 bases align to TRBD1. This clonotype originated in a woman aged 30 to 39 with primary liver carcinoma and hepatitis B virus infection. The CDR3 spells CASSTGWTGTGNTIYF. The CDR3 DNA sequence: TGTGCCAGCAGCACCGGGTGGACAGGGACTGGAAACACCATATATTTT.